This T cell receptor (beta chain) is from a study of T cell clonotyping in hematopoietic cell transplantation. Overall study results and limits: Higher Inverse Simpson Index values in graft donor and pretransplant recipient predicted broader posttransplant TCR diversity. Cells were unsorted, so CD4 and CD8 contributions were not separated.

Concerning this clone: Its antigen is unidentified.

The germline gives CDR1 SGHDT, CDR2 YYEEEE. Trimming shortened V by 3 bases and J by 0 bases, and 19 bases separated the two germline ends. The CDR3 has 18 residues. Generated by immunoSEQ multiplex PCR, the TCRdb table keeps only in-frame clones and is missing some. The data contain tens of thousands of clones, roughly 82% of them singletons. As to time point: recipient sample about 28 days before transplant, after cytoreduction. The TCR sequence derives from a woman aged 55-69 years with acute myeloid leukemia. Some clones in this sample may be carry-over from other donors' samples. V and J are TRBV5-6 and TRBJ2-1, with a possible D match to TRBD2 (6 bases). Sample: peripheral blood mononuclear cells, taken before stem cell transplant. The CDR3 DNA is TGTGCCAGCAGCTCCGCCGTAAGTAGCGGAGGCTCCTACAATGAGCAGTTCTTC. Translated: CASSSAVSSGGSYNEQFF.